This entry lists 15 T cell receptor beta chains sequenced from one sample in a study of beta chain features in type 1 diabetes. The study, taken as a whole, reports: Shortening that was moderate but significant affected the TCRB CDR3s of Type 1 diabetes patients in all four CD4+ subsets.

Which antigens these TCRs recognize remains unknown. The entirety of the isolated RNA underwent reverse transcription, so expressed TCRB transcripts were sequenced. This table comes from immunoSEQ multiplex PCR, and its TCRdb copy is limited to in-frame clones, with some not included. The sample has about 370,000 clones, 8.5% to 10% seen once. The sample was central memory CD4+ T cells from blood. These receptors were taken from a young man with type 1 diabetes.

CDR3 sequence reads: CASSLAKVEAFF. CDR3 in DNA: TGTGCCAGCAGTTTGGCCAAGGTAGAAGCTTTCTTT. V and J are TRBV28 and TRBJ1-1; no clear D gene. The V end was cut by 3 bases, the J end by 8 bases, with 10 bases between. Looked up from germline, CDR1 is MDHEN and CDR2 is SYDVKM. This CDR3 has 12 residues.

This clone was detected only a few times. The chain couples TRBV28 to TRBJ1-2, with 7 nucleotides matching TRBD1. CDR3 length: 13 amino acids. V lost 10 bases to trimming and J lost 5 bases; unmatched junction nucleotides: 10. Germline V CDR1 and CDR2: MDHEN, SYDVKM. The CDR3 region has the DNA TGTGCCACCCTTTTAGACAGGGTTTATGGCTACACCTTC. As protein: CATLLDRVYGYTF.

The V call is TRBV2, the J call TRBJ2-1; TRBD2 is a possible D gene (5 bases). Germline lookup yields CDR1 SNHLY and CDR2 FYNNEI. The CDR3 covers 13 residues. V lost 7 bases and J lost 5, with 12 bases in between. The CDR3 protein is CASTREQDNEQFF. For the CDR3, the DNA is TGTGCCAGCACAAGGGAGCAGGACAATGAGCAGTTCTTC.

This clone showed up many times. The chain carries TRBV2 and TRBJ2-1; 11 bases map to TRBD2. The CDR3 spans 15 residues. J gave up 2 bases and V 7 bases, and 4 bases lay outside the gene matches. Germline-derived CDR1 and CDR2 are SNHLY and FYNNEI. The CDR3 reads CASKYSGRAYNEQFF. DNA for the CDR3: TGTGCCAGCAAGTATAGCGGGAGGGCCTACAATGAGCAGTTCTTC.

The gene calls are TRBV9 and TRBJ1-1; weak D call: TRBD1 (6 bases). The length of the CDR3 is 14 residues. Germline assignment: CDR1 SGDLS and CDR2 YYNGEE. Trimming pared 2 bases from V and 0 bases from J, leaving 8 bases between. In DNA, the CDR3 is TGTGCCAGCAGCGTCGGGACACTGAACACTGAAGCTTTCTTT. This encodes CASSVGTLNTEAFF.

In its sample, this clone was seen many times. The rearrangement joins TRBV20-1 to TRBJ2-3; D unresolved. V was pared by 3 bases and J by 11 bases, with 12 bases between. The CDR3 length is 11 residues. The germline V gene encodes CDR1 DFQATT and CDR2 SNEGSKA (reference sequence). The CDR3, as DNA: TGCAGTGCTAGTGGGCAGCCCAAGCAGTATTTT. This gives the protein CSASGQPKQYF.

The table lists this clone with many counts. The rearrangement uses TRBV29-1 and TRBJ2-7; the match to TRBD1 covers 8 bases. CDR1 and CDR2 (germline): SQVTM, ANQGSEA. The CDR3 totals 17 residues. V lost 7 bases and J lost 2; bases outside the gene matches: 19. The CDR3 coding sequence is TGCAGCGCTACCGGGACAGGTCCATCCGGACTACCCTACGAGCAGTACTTC. It is translated as CSATGTGPSGLPYEQYF.

This clone showed up just a few times. The sample has other DNA sequences that encode this CDR3 too. The chain is built from TRBV11-2 and TRBJ2-1; D perhaps matches TRBD1 (5 bases). The germline gives CDR1 SGHAT, CDR2 FQNNGV. The CDR3 runs to 13 residues. Trimming took 2 bases from V and 4 from J, leaving 6 bases between them. In DNA form, the CDR3 reads TGTGCCAGCAGCTTACAGGGTTACAATGAGCAGTTCTTC. Protein sequence: CASSLQGYNEQFF.

The chain couples TRBV28 to TRBJ1-2; 9 bases line up with TRBD1. This CDR3 comprises 14 residues. With V trimmed by 9 bases and J by 2 bases, 7 bases remained unmatched. Germline CDR1 is MDHEN and CDR2 is SYDVKM. The CDR3 DNA reads as TGTGCCAGTCAGACACAGGGGGCCAACTATGGCTACACCTTC. It yields the protein CASQTQGANYGYTF.

This clone appeared a few times. This chain links TRBV7-7 with TRBJ2-1, with D possibly being TRBD1 or TRBD2 (5 bases each). V lost 3 bases to trimming and J lost 5 bases, with 14 bases between them. The CDR3 spans 15 residues. From germline, CDR1 is SSHAT and CDR2 FNYEAQ (reference sequence). The CDR3 DNA reads TGTGCCAGCAGCTTGGGGCTAGCAGCCAACAATGAGCAGTTCTTC. This encodes CASSLGLAANNEQFF.

This clone was counted ten times or more. The gene calls are TRBV29-1 and TRBJ1-4; the D is unclear. Germline V CDR1 and CDR2: SQVTM, ANQGSEA. The CDR3 consists of 13 residues. V was trimmed by 4 bases and J by 4 bases, leaving 10 bases between them. The CDR3 loop is CSVGVSGNEKLFF. Written as DNA, the CDR3 is TGCAGCGTTGGCGTCAGCGGTAATGAAAAACTGTTTTTT.

This clone was found many times. The chain recombines TRBV28 with TRBJ1-1; possibly TRBD1 for D (5 bases). CDR3 length: 16 amino acids. The germline gives CDR1 MDHEN, CDR2 SYDVKM. The V end was cut by 5 bases, the J end by 6 bases, with 22 bases between. The CDR3 DNA reads as TGTGCCAGCAGTACCCACTTACAGGACCCGAGGGCTGAAGCTTTCTTT. Its translation: CASSTHLQDPRAEAFF. The entire variable domain, with the rest obtained from reference TRBV28 and TRBJ1-1, is as follows: DVKVTQSSRYLVKRTGEKVFLECVQDMDHENMFWYRQDPGLGLRLIYFSYDVKMKEKGDIPEGYSVSREKKERFSLILESASTNQTSMYLCASSTHLQDPRAEAFFGQGTRLTVV.

This clone was picked up many times. The V gene is TRBV9, the J gene TRBJ2-5, with 9 nucleotides matching TRBD2. This CDR3 is 16 amino acids long. Germline V gives CDR1 SGDLS, CDR2 YYNGEE. V dropped 0 bases and J dropped 5; count of bases not matched to a gene: 8. The CDR3 loop is CASSVGNSGGSETQYF. CDR3 bases: TGTGCCAGCAGCGTAGGTAATAGCGGGGGATCGGAGACCCAGTACTTC.

This clone was observed a handful of times. This rearrangement joins TRBV28 to TRBJ1-2; D gene uncertain. Germline V lookup: CDR1 MDHEN, CDR2 SYDVKM. The germline V and J ends were trimmed by 3 bases and 4 bases, with 6 bases remaining between them. The CDR3 is made up of 12 amino acids. The CDR3 spells CASSLSGYGYTF. CDR3 in DNA: TGTGCCAGCAGTTTGTCCGGCTATGGCTACACCTTC.

This clone was detected a few times. The J gene is TRBJ2-7, the V gene TRBV14, with 9 bases lining up with TRBD1. This CDR3 is 15 amino acids long. Trimming at V came to 4 bases and at J to 5 bases, leaving 9 bases not matched to a gene. CDR1 is SGHDN and CDR2 is FVKESK in the germline V gene. The CDR3 region has the DNA TGTGCCAGCAGCCTCGGGGGACAGGGTAGGGACGAGCAGTACTTC. It is translated as CASSLGGQGRDEQYF.